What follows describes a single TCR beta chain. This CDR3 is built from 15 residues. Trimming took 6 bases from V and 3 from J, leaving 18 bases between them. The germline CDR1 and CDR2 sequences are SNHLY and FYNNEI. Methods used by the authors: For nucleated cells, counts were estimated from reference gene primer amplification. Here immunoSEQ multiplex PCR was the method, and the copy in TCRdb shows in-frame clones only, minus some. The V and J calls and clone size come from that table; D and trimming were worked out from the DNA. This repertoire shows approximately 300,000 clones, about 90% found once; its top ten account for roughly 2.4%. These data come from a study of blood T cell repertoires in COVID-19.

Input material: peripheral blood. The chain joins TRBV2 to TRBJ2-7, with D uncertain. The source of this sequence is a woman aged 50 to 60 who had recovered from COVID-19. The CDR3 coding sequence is TGTGCCAGCAGGGCCGGAGCCGTAAATCTCTACGAGCAGTACTTC. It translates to CASRAGAVNLYEQYF. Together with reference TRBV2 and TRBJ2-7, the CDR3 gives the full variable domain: EPEVTQTPSHQVTQMGQEVILRCVPISNHLYFYWYRQILGQKVEFLVSFYNNEISEKSEIFDDQFSVERPDGSNFTLKIRSTKLEDSAMYFCASRAGAVNLYEQYFGPGTRLTVT.